This T cell receptor (beta chain) comes out of a study of blood T cells in healthy people across ages. With a J-beta primer mix and a sample-barcoded 5' primer, a second PCR ran about 7 to 11 cycles. One entry per CDR3 protein, called by TCRdb with MiXCR from the 5' RACE reads. The sample includes 750,000 to 1,000,000 distinct CDR3 sequences, about 27% of them seen just once. On this clonotype itself: Its ends do not fully match the called genes, so a read error is possible.

Germline V lookup: CDR1 SGHKS, CDR2 YYEKEE (reference sequence). This CDR3 is built from 16 residues. The sample was also reused in another study, on T cells of mothers and their children.

The sequence came from a woman in her forties in good health. The chain carries TRBV5-5 and TRBJ1-4; perhaps TRBD1 as D (5 bases). The specimen was blood. The CDR3 reads CASSLVSQATNEKRFF. The CDR3 DNA reads as TGTGCCAGCAGCTTAGTGTCACAGGCAACTAATGAAAAACGGTTTTTT.